These 3 T cell receptor beta chains were all obtained from the same sample, sequenced in a study of a mutant IDH1 vaccine in newly diagnosed glioma (dated by TCRdb to about 2021). These receptors' targets are unknown. The label giving this sample's time point can be read as: week 5, during vaccination. Each vaccine dose was 300 ug of a 20-mer mutant IDH1 peptide in Montanide, given subcutaneously with topical imiquimod. Libraries were constructed by the immunoSEQ multiplex PCR assay. As stored in TCRdb, this immuneACCESS dataset retains in-frame rearrangements with V and J assigned. A fraction of the clones does not appear; measured against another copy, unresolved V genes explain less than half of the discrepancy, and the remainder lacks a known reason. The sample table holds around 35,000 clones, of which about four fifths were seen once. 24% of the sample lies in the top ten. This sample comprised PBMCs, obtained from a glioma patient whose treatment included an IDH1 peptide vaccine. The receptor set was obtained from a young man with glioma.

The V call is TRBV5-1, the J call TRBJ2-5; the match to TRBD2 covers 8 bases. CDR3 size: 14 residues. V lost 3 bases to trimming and J lost 3 bases; unmatched junction nucleotides: 4. CDR1 and CDR2 from the germline V gene are SGHRS and YFSETQ. The CDR3 coding sequence is TGCGCCAGCAGCTCTGGACTAGCTGAAGAGACCCAGTACTTC. It codes for CASSSGLAEETQYF.

The chain couples TRBV6-1 to TRBJ2-1; 16 positions agree with TRBD2. CDR3 size: 20 residues. Per the germline V gene, CDR1 is MNHNS and CDR2 is SASEGT. V lost 4 bases and J lost 2; bases outside the gene matches: 11. In DNA, the CDR3 is TGTGCCAGCAGTGTCCAACCGGGACTAGCGGGAGGGGTTCCCTACAATGAGCAGTTCTTC. Its protein product is CASSVQPGLAGGVPYNEQFF.

J is TRBJ2-3 and V is TRBV9; TRBD1 is a possible D gene (6 bases). Trimming cost V 4 bases and J 4 bases, with 16 bases left between them. Germline CDR1 and CDR2: SGDLS and YYNGEE. The CDR3 spans 15 residues. CDR3 residues: CASSSSGDGPDTQYF. CDR3 in DNA: TGTGCCAGCAGCTCCTCAGGGGATGGTCCAGATACGCAGTATTTT.